This T cell receptor (beta chain) was profiled in a study of Graves' ophthalmopathy and Graves' hyperthyroidism. As the template, RNA transcripts were used to amplify TCR beta CDR3 regions. RT-PCR was first run with HTBI primers, then multiplex PCR in a second round. TCRdb called the multiplex PCR reads again in MiXCR, with one record for every CDR3 protein. The sample lists over 450,000 distinct CDR3 sequences, over 13% occurring once. Germline lookup yields CDR1 SQVTM and CDR2 ANQGSEA. Trimming pared 0 bases from V and 0 bases from J, leaving 11 bases between. This CDR3 region has 15 residues. This clonotype was observed at least ten times. Those donors who had ophthalmopathy presented with moderate-to-severe activity, a CAS of ≥3, a NOSPECS of ≥4 and a duration under 3 months.

The V and J genes are TRBV29-1 and TRBJ1-1, with a tentative D call TRBD1 (6 bases). This sequence originates from a woman in her 30s with Graves' ophthalmopathy. Sequencing was carried out using blood. The CDR3 here is CSVEDARTVNTEAFF. The CDR3 nucleotides read TGCAGCGTTGAAGATGCTAGGACAGTGAACACTGAAGCTTTCTTT.